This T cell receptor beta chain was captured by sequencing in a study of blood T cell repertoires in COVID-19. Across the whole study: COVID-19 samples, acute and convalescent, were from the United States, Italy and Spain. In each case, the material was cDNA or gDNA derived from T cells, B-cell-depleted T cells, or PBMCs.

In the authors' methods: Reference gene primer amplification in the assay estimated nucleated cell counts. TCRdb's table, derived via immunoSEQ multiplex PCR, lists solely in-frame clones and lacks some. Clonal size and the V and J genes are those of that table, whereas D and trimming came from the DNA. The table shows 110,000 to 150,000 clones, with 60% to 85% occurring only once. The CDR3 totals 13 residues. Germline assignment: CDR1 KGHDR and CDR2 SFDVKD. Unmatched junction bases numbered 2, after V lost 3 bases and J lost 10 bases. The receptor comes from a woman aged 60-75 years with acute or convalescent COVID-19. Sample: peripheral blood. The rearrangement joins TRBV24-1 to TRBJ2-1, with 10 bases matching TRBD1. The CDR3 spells CATSDGTGEEQFF. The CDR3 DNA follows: TGTGCCACCAGTGATGGGACAGGGGAAGAGCAGTTCTTC.